Each of the 5 T cell receptor beta chains below was sequenced from the same sample in a study of OX40 agonist ivuxolimab in advanced cancers. The table came from immunoSEQ multiplex PCR; TCRdb's copy has only in-frame clones and leaves some out. The table has about 100,000 clones, 75% to 90% seen once. The sample consisted of CD4+ or CD8+ T cells sorted from blood, taken in a trial of the OX40 agonist ivuxolimab. The source is an adult with an advanced solid tumor such as melanoma, head and neck, liver or kidney cancer.

The V gene is TRBV7-2, the J gene TRBJ1-1; TRBD1 is a possible D gene (5 bases). The germline gives CDR1 SGHTA, CDR2 FQGNSA. V lost 5 bases and J 11 bases, leaving 12 bases between the germline ends. This CDR3 contains 11 residues. Written as DNA, the CDR3 is TGTGCCAGCAGCCCACGGGGGGAGGCTTTCTTT. Translation gives CASSPRGEAFF.

This clone was counted between two and nine times. The chain is built from TRBV5-4 and TRBJ2-7; D ambiguous. This CDR3 region has 14 residues. Trimming pared 0 bases from V and 2 bases from J, leaving 9 bases between. Per the germline V gene, CDR1 is SGHNT and CDR2 is YYREEE (reference sequence). CDR3 loop: CASSLGTPPYEQYF. The DNA of the CDR3 is TGTGCCAGCAGCTTGGGGACGCCACCCTACGAGCAGTACTTC.

The chain employs TRBV5-1 and TRBJ2-7, with TRBD2 identical over 11 bases. The CDR3 runs to 16 residues. V lost 2 bases to trimming and J lost 6 bases; unmatched junction nucleotides: 10. CDR1 and CDR2 from the germline V gene are SGHRS and YFSETQ. CDR3 amino acids: CASSFEVPLAGVEQYF. Written as DNA, the CDR3 is TGCGCCAGCAGCTTTGAGGTCCCACTAGCGGGAGTCGAGCAGTACTTC.

CDR3 in DNA: TGTGCCTGGAGCGACAAAGAGACCCAGTACTTC. Amino acids: CAWSDKETQYF. V is TRBV30 and J is TRBJ2-5; D call uncertain. This CDR3 spans 11 amino acids. V lost 3 bases, J lost 3 bases, and 5 bases lay in between. Germline V gene data show CDR1 as GTSNPN and CDR2 as SVGIG (reference sequence).

Concerning this clone itself: Other DNA sequences within the sample encode an identical CDR3. The rearrangement joins TRBV6-1 to TRBJ2-5; no clear D. The CDR3 covers 13 residues. Trimming took 4 bases from V and 1 from J, leaving 7 bases between them. CDR1 is MNHNS and CDR2 is SASEGT in the germline V gene. Here the CDR3 DNA reads TGTGCCAGCAGTGGTGGCAGCCAAGAGACCCAGTACTTC. It yields the protein CASSGGSQETQYF.